A single sample is the source of the 27 T cell receptor beta chains below, sequenced in a study of blood T cell repertoires in COVID-19 (dated by TCRdb to the early 2020s). The library was built by means of the immunoSEQ multiplex PCR assay. TCRdb took this table from immuneACCESS and kept in-frame rearrangements with V and J called. Such tables lack part of the clones; where checked against another copy, unresolved V genes explain under half of the gap, and the rest is unexplained. Here the sample has 85,000 to 120,000 clones; about four fifths occur a single time. Of the sample, 9.9% falls within the top ten clones. The sequenced sample consisted of peripheral blood. These TCRs come from a man aged 40-49 years with active or convalescent COVID-19.

The rearrangement links TRBV30 to TRBJ2-2; 7 nucleotides align to TRBD2. CDR1 is GTSNPN, CDR2 SVGIG, per germline (reference sequence). This CDR3 is 14 amino acids long. V lost 8 bases to trimming and J lost 4 bases; unmatched junction nucleotides: 10. The CDR3 DNA reads TGTGCCGGAAGCGGGGCAGTGGGCACCGGGGAGCTGTTTTTT. Its protein is CAGSGAVGTGELFF.

The chain carries TRBV6-5 and TRBJ1-4; 10 nucleotides line up with TRBD1. Germline values: CDR1 MNHEY, CDR2 SVGAGI. CDR3 length: 14 amino acids. V lost 6 bases to trimming and J lost 8 bases; unmatched junction nucleotides: 6. CDR3: CASRRQGADEKLFF. CDR3 nucleotides: TGTGCCAGCAGGCGACAGGGGGCTGACGAAAAACTGTTTTTT.

This clone was recorded once. CDR3 protein: CAISERGSGTEAFF. In DNA form, the CDR3 reads TGTGCCATCAGTGAGCGGGGTAGTGGCACTGAAGCTTTCTTT. The rearrangement links TRBV10-3 to TRBJ1-1; D unresolved. The germline gives CDR1 ENHRY, CDR2 SYGVKD. The ends were cut back, 2 bases at V and 4 bases at J, with 11 bases in the middle. The CDR3 runs to 14 residues.

The chain joins TRBV6-2 or TRBV6-3 to TRBJ2-7; no definite D call. This CDR3 contains 11 residues. The germline gives CDR1 MNHEY, CDR2 SVGEGT. Trimming cost V 6 bases and J 3 bases, with 6 bases left between them. CDR3 in amino acids: CASSPSYEQYF. CDR3 bases: TGTGCCAGCAGCCCGAGCTACGAGCAGTACTTC.

The chain links TRBV10-3 to TRBJ2-5, with a possible D match to TRBD1 (6 bases). The CDR3 extends over 17 amino acids. V lost 3 bases and J 7 bases, leaving 24 bases between the germline ends. Germline V CDR1 and CDR2: ENHRY, SYGVKD. CDR3 nucleotide sequence: TGTGCCATCAGTGAAATTACCGGGACACCCGGCCCAAGGACCCAGTACTTC. Residues: CAISEITGTPGPRTQYF.

The V gene is TRBV4-3, the J gene TRBJ2-7, with D possibly TRBD1 on 6 matching bases. Trimming pared 2 bases from V and 6 bases from J, leaving 11 bases between. CDR1 and CDR2 from the germline V gene are LGHNA and YSLEER. The CDR3 loop spans 13 amino acids. The chain's CDR3 is CASSQRTGREQYF. The CDR3 DNA reads TGCGCCAGCAGCCAAAGAACAGGGCGCGAGCAGTACTTC.

The chain employs TRBV20-1 and TRBJ2-1, with no clear D. V lost 6 bases to trimming and J lost 8 bases, with 11 bases between them. CDR3 length: 11 amino acids. Germline loops: CDR1 DFQATT, CDR2 SNEGSKA (reference sequence). The CDR3 nucleotides read TGCAGTGCAACCGACCAGGATGAGCAGTTCTTC. Its translation: CSATDQDEQFF.

The V gene is TRBV5-6, the J gene TRBJ2-3; D possibly corresponds to TRBD2 (6 bases). CDR3 length: 15 amino acids. Germline CDR1 SGHDT, CDR2 YYEEEE. V was clipped by 1 base and J by 6 bases, with 15 bases between them. CDR3 sequence (DNA): TGTGCCAGCAGCTTGTATATGGGGGGTAAGGATACGCAGTATTTT. It yields the protein CASSLYMGGKDTQYF.

The V gene is TRBV6-5, the J gene TRBJ2-7, with TRBD1 identical over 8 bases. V shed 4 bases and J 7 bases; nucleotides not matched to a gene: 6. The V gene's germline CDR1 is MNHEY and CDR2 SVGAGI. This CDR3 is 13 amino acids long. This chain's CDR3 is CASSSGQGREQYF. CDR3 in DNA: TGTGCCAGCAGTTCTGGACAGGGCCGGGAGCAGTACTTC.

The chain links TRBV9 to TRBJ2-5; D is possibly TRBD2 (6 bases). Germline loops: CDR1 SGDLS, CDR2 YYNGEE. Trimming removed 0 bases from V and 0 bases from J, with 9 bases in between. The CDR3 extends over 15 amino acids. This CDR3 reads CASSVGGVNQETQYF. Here the CDR3 DNA reads TGTGCCAGCAGCGTAGGCGGGGTGAACCAAGAGACCCAGTACTTC.

This chain links TRBV2 with TRBJ1-2; D may be TRBD1 (6 bases). The CDR3 spans 15 residues. Trimming left V 3 bases short and J 4 bases short, with 15 bases between. Germline CDR1 and CDR2: SNHLY and FYNNEI. CDR3: CASSDPGARGYGYTF. DNA for the CDR3: TGTGCCAGCAGTGACCCAGGGGCTAGGGGCTATGGCTACACCTTC.

This chain connects TRBV6-2 or TRBV6-3 to TRBJ2-7, with TRBD1 as a possible D gene (6 bases). V gave up 4 bases and J gave up 1 base, with 17 bases separating them. The germline V gene encodes CDR1 MNHEY and CDR2 SVGEGT. The CDR3 covers 16 residues. The CDR3 DNA follows: TGTGCCAGCAGTTTCTATTTCGGGACACAATCCTACGAGCAGTACTTC. As protein: CASSFYFGTQSYEQYF.

The CDR3 loop reads CASSSVGGSYNEQFF. In DNA form, the CDR3 reads TGTGCCAGCAGCTCGGTCGGGGGCTCCTACAATGAGCAGTTCTTC. The chain joins TRBV7-3 to TRBJ2-1; TRBD2 is a possible D gene (6 bases). V lost 4 bases, J lost 0 bases, and 10 bases lay in between. In germline, CDR1 is SGHTA, CDR2 FQGTGA. The CDR3 has 15 amino acids.

The chain joins TRBV11-1 to TRBJ1-2, with D unclear. The CDR3 covers 16 residues. Germline CDR1 and CDR2: SGHAT and FQDESV (reference sequence). Trimming stripped 4 bases from V and 8 bases from J, with 23 bases between. The CDR3 is CASSSSQETGLGGYTF. Written as DNA, the CDR3 is TGTGCCAGCAGCTCCTCGCAGGAAACTGGGCTTGGAGGCTACACCTTC.

This chain uses TRBV5-4 with TRBJ2-1, with TRBD2 as a possible D gene (5 bases). Germline V gene data show CDR1 as SGHNT and CDR2 as YYREEE (reference sequence). The CDR3 has 14 residues. V gave up 1 base and J gave up 5 bases, with 10 bases separating them. The CDR3 DNA reads as TGTGCCAGCAGCTTGCCGACTACCAACAATGAGCAGTTCTTC. Translating it yields CASSLPTTNNEQFF.

The chain recombines TRBV7-2 with TRBJ2-5; TRBD2 matches 10 bases. Germline V gene data show CDR1 as SGHTA and CDR2 as FQGNSA. The CDR3 loop spans 15 amino acids. V was clipped by 5 bases and J by 1 base; unmatched bases: 4. CDR3 protein: CASSVGLAAQETQYF. In nucleotides, the CDR3 is TGTGCCAGCAGCGTCGGACTAGCGGCCCAAGAGACCCAGTACTTC. Looking up the rest from reference TRBV7-2 and TRBJ2-5 gives the full variable domain: GAGVSQSPSNKVTEKGKDVELRCDPISGHTALYWYRQSLGQGLEFLIYFQGNSAPDKSGLPSDRFSAERTGGSVSTLTIQRTQQEDSAVYLCASSVGLAAQETQYFGPGTRLLVL.

The gene calls are TRBV11-2 and TRBJ2-1; D is possibly TRBD1 (6 bases). The CDR3 sequence is 16 residues long. Germline V lookup: CDR1 SGHAT, CDR2 FQNNGV. The V end was cut by 0 bases, the J end by 4 bases, with 13 bases between. CDR3 sequence reads: CASSLDSGGVYNEQFF. CDR3 nucleotides: TGTGCCAGCAGCTTAGACTCTGGGGGCGTTTACAATGAGCAGTTCTTC.

The chain recombines TRBV6-5 with TRBJ2-3; D possibly corresponds to TRBD2 (7 bases). Germline V lookup: CDR1 MNHEY, CDR2 SVGAGI. CDR3 length: 14 amino acids. V dropped 8 bases and J dropped 6 bases, with 18 bases sitting between them. The CDR3 here is CASLVGGAIDTQYF. The CDR3 DNA follows: TGTGCCAGCCTAGTTGGGGGGGCCATCGATACGCAGTATTTT.

The chain has TRBV27 and TRBJ2-7; TRBD2 matches 10 bases. V trimming: 6 bases; J trimming: 2 bases; junction bases outside the gene matches: 13. This CDR3 region has 17 residues. Germline-derived CDR1 and CDR2 are MNHEY and SMNVEV (reference sequence). The CDR3 coding sequence is TGTGCCAGCAGCCGACGGGGGGGCACTAGCGGGGCCTACGAGCAGTACTTC. As protein: CASSRRGGTSGAYEQYF.

CDR3 DNA: TGTGCCAGCAGTTTAGGAAATAGGGGAAGTGAAAAACTGTTTTTT. It codes for CASSLGNRGSEKLFF. V and J are TRBV27 and TRBJ1-4; D is perhaps TRBD1 (5 bases). CDR3 length: 15 residues. V was cut by 2 bases and J by 7 bases, with 14 bases left in between. Germline V gene sequence: CDR1 MNHEY, CDR2 SMNVEV (reference sequence).

In its sample, this clone was seen once. This chain uses TRBV5-1 with TRBJ2-4, with TRBD2 identical over 9 bases. The CDR3 extends over 15 amino acids. V gave up 0 bases and J gave up 3 bases; unmatched junction bases: 1. Germline V CDR1 and CDR2: SGHRS, YFSETQ. CDR3 in DNA: TGCGCCAGCAGCTTGGGACTAGCGGACAAAAACATTCAGTACTTC. It translates to CASSLGLADKNIQYF.

V and J are TRBV20-1 and TRBJ2-1; TRBD2 might be the D (5 bases). This CDR3 spans 11 amino acids. CDR1 is DFQATT, CDR2 SNEGSKA, per germline (reference sequence). V gave up 2 bases and J gave up 9 bases, with 8 bases separating them. The CDR3, as DNA: TGCAGTGCTAGACGAGGGAGTGAGCAGTTCTTC. Amino acid sequence: CSARRGSEQFF.

The genes are TRBV15 and TRBJ1-6; TRBD1 agrees at 7 bases. J was trimmed by 7 bases and V by 5 bases; bases with no gene match: 11. The germline V gene has CDR1 LNHNV and CDR2 YYDKDF (reference sequence). This CDR3 has 16 amino acids. DNA of the CDR3: TGTGCCACCAGCGAAGCCCCGAGACAGGGAAATTCACCCCTCCACTTT. Its protein product is CATSEAPRQGNSPLHF.

The rearrangement links TRBV18 to TRBJ2-5; 9 positions agree with TRBD2. CDR1 and CDR2 from the germline V gene are KGHSH and LQKENI. Unmatched junction bases numbered 3, after V lost 3 bases and J lost 1 base. The CDR3 runs 15 residues. The DNA for the CDR3 is TGTGCCAGCTCACCTGCGGGGGGGATCCAAGAGACCCAGTACTTC. Its translation: CASSPAGGIQETQYF.

The V and J genes are TRBV4-2 and TRBJ1-4; D is undetermined. The germline V and J ends were trimmed by 0 bases and 4 bases, with 9 bases remaining between them. This CDR3 is 15 amino acids long. Germline values: CDR1 LGHNA, CDR2 YNFKEQ. CDR3 sequence: CASSQDWRNNEKLFF. CDR3 bases: TGTGCCAGCAGCCAAGATTGGCGGAATAATGAAAAACTGTTTTTT.

The chain couples TRBV5-1 to TRBJ2-6, with D unclear. V was cut by 0 bases and J by 0 bases, with 10 bases left in between. Per germline, CDR1 SGHRS and CDR2 YFSETQ. This CDR3 region has 17 residues. CDR3 coding DNA: TGCGCCAGCAGCTTGGCCGGTCTGCCCTCTGGGGCCAACGTCCTGACTTTC. Its translation is CASSLAGLPSGANVLTF.

The J gene is TRBJ1-5, the V gene TRBV5-5, with a possible D match to TRBD1 (6 bases). Germline CDR1 SGHKS, CDR2 YYEKEE (reference sequence). Trimming left V 4 bases short and J 1 base short, with 12 bases between. This CDR3 region has 15 residues. The CDR3, as DNA: TGTGCCAGCAGCCCGTTTGGGGGCAGCAATCAGCCCCAGCATTTT. Amino acids: CASSPFGGSNQPQHF.